The sample holds a few counts of the clone carrying this T cell receptor beta chain. This sample was taken from a study of human T cells and chemical hapten exposure. Each CDR3 protein is one row after TCRdb ran MiXCR on the RACE reads. The sample includes 50,000 to 65,000 distinct CDR3 sequences, about 10% seen only once; the top ten take 3% to 4.5%. Time point meaning: pre-sensitization, week 0. Treatment indicated: therapeutic diphenylcyclopropenone sensitization with weekly scalp DPC. This clonotype originated in a woman aged 40 to 50 with alopecia areata. Some clones in this sample may be carry-over from other donors' samples. Material: whole blood, obtained in connection with sensitization to the hapten diphenylcyclopropenone (DPC).

The DNA for the CDR3 is TGTGCCAGCAGACCCGACACCTACCCATCCTACAATGAGCAGTTCTTC. It yields the protein CASRPDTYPSYNEQFF. J is TRBJ2-1 and V is TRBV7-9; D gene ambiguous. This CDR3 has 16 residues. Germline loops: CDR1 SEHNR, CDR2 FQNEAQ (reference sequence). The V gene lost 6 bases and the J gene lost 1 base, with 16 bases spanning the gap.